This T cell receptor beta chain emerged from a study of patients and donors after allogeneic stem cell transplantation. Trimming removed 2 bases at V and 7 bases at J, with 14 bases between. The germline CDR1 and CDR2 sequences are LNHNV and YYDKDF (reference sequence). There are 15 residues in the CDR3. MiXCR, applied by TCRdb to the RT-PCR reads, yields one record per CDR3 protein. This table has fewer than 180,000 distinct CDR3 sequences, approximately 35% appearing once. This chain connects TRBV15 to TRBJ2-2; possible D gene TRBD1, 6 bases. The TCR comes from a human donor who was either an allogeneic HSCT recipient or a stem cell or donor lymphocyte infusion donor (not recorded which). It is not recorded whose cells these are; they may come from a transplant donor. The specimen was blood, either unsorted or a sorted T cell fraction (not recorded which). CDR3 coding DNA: TGTGCCACCAGCAGAACAGGGTCGGATATCGGGGAGCTGTTTTTT. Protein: CATSRTGSDIGELFF.